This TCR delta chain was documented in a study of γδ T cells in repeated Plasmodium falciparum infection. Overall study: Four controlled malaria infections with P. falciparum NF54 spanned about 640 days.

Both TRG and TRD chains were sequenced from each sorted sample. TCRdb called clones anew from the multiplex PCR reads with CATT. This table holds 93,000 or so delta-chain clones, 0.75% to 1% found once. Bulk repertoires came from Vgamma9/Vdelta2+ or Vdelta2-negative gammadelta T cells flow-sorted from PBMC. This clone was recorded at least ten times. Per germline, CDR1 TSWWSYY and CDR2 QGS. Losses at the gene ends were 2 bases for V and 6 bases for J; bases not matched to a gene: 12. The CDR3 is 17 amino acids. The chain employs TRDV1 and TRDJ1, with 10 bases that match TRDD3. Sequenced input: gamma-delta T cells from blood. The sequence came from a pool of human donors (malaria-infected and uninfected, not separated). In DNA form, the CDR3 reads TGTGCTCTTGGGGAATCTCCTCCGACTGGGGGATCGAATAAACTCATCTTT. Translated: CALGESPPTGGSNKLIF.